The entry below describes one T cell receptor beta chain. Its antigen is not identified. This sample includes further DNA sequences coding for the same CDR3. From germline, CDR1 is SNHLY and CDR2 FYNNEI. The V end was cut by 5 bases, the J end by 14 bases, with 24 bases between. This CDR3 comprises 14 residues. Repertoires were generated with immunoSEQ multiplex PCR, while TCRdb's copy carries only in-frame clones and drops some. The sample lists 55,000 to 80,000 clones, approximately 95% occurring once. This entry is derived from a study of cytomegalovirus exposure and HLA in healthy donors. In the study overall: The roughly 130 validation repertoires used the same platform as the approximately 700 first-cohort repertoires (as reported by a later analysis).

Study conclusions and caveats: The authors enumerated 150 to 200 TCR beta chains as linked to cytomegalovirus.

Source material: PBMCs. The sequence derives from a man between 18 and 29 years old in good health and CMV-seronegative. The V and J genes are TRBV2 and TRBJ1-2, with a tentative D call TRBD1 (5 bases). The CDR3 here is CASSHTKDRYLNTF. CDR3 DNA sequence: TGTGCCAGCAGTCATACTAAAGACAGATACCTAAATACCTTC.